This entry is about one TCR beta chain. The antigen is undetermined. This record belongs to a study of chemoradiotherapy in HPV16-positive cancers. On the study more broadly: Candidate HPV-specific T-cell clones and common TCR motifs came from functional assays in a couple of HPV16-positive patients. Study-wide findings and caveats: Candidate HPV-specific clones and E7-related TCR motifs grew in tumor during treatment. The functional HPV-specific definition rests on just two HPV16-positive patients.

The CDR3 has 14 amino acids. Trimming cost V 5 bases and J 4 bases, with 9 bases left between them. Per germline, CDR1 SNHLY and CDR2 FYNNEI. TCRdb keeps only in-frame clones here, not all; method: immunoSEQ multiplex PCR. Among more than 9,000 clones listed, 90% were seen once. The source of this sequence is a human donor with HPV-associated anogenital cancer. The chain recombines TRBV2 with TRBJ2-6; no clear D. Sampling was carried out from a patient who underwent chemoradiotherapy. In DNA form, the CDR3 reads TGTGCCAGCAGTACGCCCCGGGGGGCCAACGTCCTGACTTTC. Amino acids: CASSTPRGANVLTF.